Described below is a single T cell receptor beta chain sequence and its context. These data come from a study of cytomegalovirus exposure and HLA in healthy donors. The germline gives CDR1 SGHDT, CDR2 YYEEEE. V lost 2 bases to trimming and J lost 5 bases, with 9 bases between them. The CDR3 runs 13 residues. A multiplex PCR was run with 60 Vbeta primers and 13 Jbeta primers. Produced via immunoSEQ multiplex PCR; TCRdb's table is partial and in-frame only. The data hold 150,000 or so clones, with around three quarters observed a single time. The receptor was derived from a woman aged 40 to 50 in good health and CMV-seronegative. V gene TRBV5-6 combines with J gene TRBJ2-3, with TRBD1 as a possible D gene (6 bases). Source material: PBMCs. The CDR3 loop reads CASSLGGVDTQYF. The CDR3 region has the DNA TGTGCCAGCAGCTTAGGGGGAGTAGATACGCAGTATTTT. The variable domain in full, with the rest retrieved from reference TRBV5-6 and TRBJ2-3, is DAGVTQSPTHLIKTRGQQVTLRCSPKSGHDTVSWYQQALGQGPQFIFQYYEEEERQRGNFPDRFSGHQFPNYSSELNVNALLLGDSALYLCASSLGGVDTQYFGPGTRLTVL.